Described below is a single T cell receptor (beta chain) sequence and its context. This entry comes from a study of Ad26.COV2.S vaccination and SARS-CoV-2 variants. Clones were sequenced by immunoSEQ multiplex PCR, and TCRdb holds only the in-frame ones, with some missing. The sample includes roughly 380,000 clones, around 90% of them seen just once. Treatment given: 19 received Ad26.COV2.S at low or high dose, single or two shots; about 5 received placebo; per-sample allocation not given. The investigators took samples on day 63 after the first vaccine or placebo injection. The sequenced sample was peripheral blood, obtained in a trial of Ad26.COV2.S vaccine versus placebo. The TCR originated in a person between 18 and 65 years old who received the Ad26.COV2.S COVID-19 vaccine or a placebo.

CDR3 DNA: TGTGCTAGTGGTTTGTTACAGGATAATTCACCCCTCCACTTT. Translation gives CASGLLQDNSPLHF. The chain has TRBV12-5 and TRBJ1-6, with D possibly TRBD1 on 5 matching bases. This CDR3 has 14 residues. Trimming cost V 2 bases and J 5 bases, with 7 bases left between them. Germline assignment: CDR1 LGHNT and CDR2 FRNRAP.